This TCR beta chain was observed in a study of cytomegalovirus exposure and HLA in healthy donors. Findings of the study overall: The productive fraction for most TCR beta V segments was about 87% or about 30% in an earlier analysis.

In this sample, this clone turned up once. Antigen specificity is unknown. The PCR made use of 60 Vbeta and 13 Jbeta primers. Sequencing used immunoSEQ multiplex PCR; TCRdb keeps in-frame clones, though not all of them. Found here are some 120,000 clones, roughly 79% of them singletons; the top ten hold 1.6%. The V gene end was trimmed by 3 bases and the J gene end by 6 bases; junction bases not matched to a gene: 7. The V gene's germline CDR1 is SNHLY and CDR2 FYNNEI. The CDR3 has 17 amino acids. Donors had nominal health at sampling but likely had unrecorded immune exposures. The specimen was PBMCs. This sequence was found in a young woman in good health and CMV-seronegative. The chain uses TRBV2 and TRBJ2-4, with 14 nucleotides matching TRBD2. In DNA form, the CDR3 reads TGTGCCAGCAGTGATCCGGGACTAGCGGGGGCTGGAAACATTCAGTACTTC. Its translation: CASSDPGLAGAGNIQYF.